This T cell receptor (beta chain) is drawn from a study of T cell changes during pregnancy in multiple sclerosis. The V gene lost 1 base and the J gene lost 1 base, with 8 bases spanning the gap. This CDR3 region has 14 residues. CDR1 and CDR2 (germline): WSHSY, SAAADI. Clones were sequenced by immunoSEQ multiplex PCR, and TCRdb holds only the in-frame ones, with some missing. The table records approximately 32,000 clones, about nine tenths of them present only once. Material: CD8+ T cells from peripheral blood mononuclear cells, obtained in the first trimester of pregnancy. This chain connects TRBV10-2 to TRBJ2-7; D unclear. This clonotype was obtained from a female donor with multiple sclerosis, enrolled in a pregnancy study. CDR3 loop: CASSEFTLSYEQYF. CDR3 bases: TGCGCCAGCAGTGAGTTTACTCTATCCTACGAGCAGTACTTC.